Listed below are T cell receptor beta chains from one sample, sequenced in a study of shared clonotypes between healthy human individuals. Method: immunoSEQ multiplex PCR; TCRdb's copy keeps in-frame clones and lacks some. The data hold millions of clones, with about 94% observed a single time. Material: naive CD8+ T cells sorted from blood. The receptors here all came from a man aged 18-30 years in good health. The CDR3 runs from the conserved cysteine through the conserved F or W. D genes are given only for firm matches. Clone sizes are given selectively: once, few, many, or a class where the clone is expanded.

v_call	j_call	d_call	clone_size	cdr3_nt	cdr3_aa
TRBV4-3	TRBJ1-6	-	-	TGCGCCAGCAGCACTGGAAGCTATAATTCACCCCTCCACTTT	CASSTGSYNSPLHF
TRBV7-9	TRBJ1-1	-	once	TGTGCCAGCAGCCCGGTATTAAGGGGAGCTTTCTTT	CASSPVLRGAFF
TRBV11-2	TRBJ2-3	TRBD2	-	TGTGCCAGCAGTTCAATGGGACTAGGACACGATACGCAGTATTTT	CASSSMGLGHDTQYF
TRBV4-3	TRBJ2-3	TRBD2	-	TGCGCCAGCAGCCAAGGAGAGGCGGGAGGTGCAGATACGCAGTATTTT	CASSQGEAGGADTQYF
TRBV5-1	TRBJ2-7	-	-	TGCGCCAGCAGCTTGGCCCCCAACTACGAGCAGTACTTC	CASSLAPNYEQYF
TRBV14	TRBJ2-5	TRBD2	-	TGTGCCAGCAGCCAAGAGTCGAATAGCGGGGGGCCAGAAGAGACCCAGTACTTC	CASSQESNSGGPEETQYF
TRBV5-1	TRBJ2-7	-	-	TGCGCCAGCAGCGCACAATGGAGGGGGGCCTCAACCTACGAGCAGTACTTC	CASSAQWRGASTYEQYF
TRBV5-8	TRBJ2-1	-	-	TGTGCCAGCAGCTTGGACCGGAGCTCCTACAATGAGCAGTTCTTC	CASSLDRSSYNEQFF
TRBV27	TRBJ1-5	TRBD1	-	TGTGCCAGCAGTTCGGACAGGGTTGGTCAGCCCCAGCATTTT	CASSSDRVGQPQHF
TRBV27	TRBJ2-1	-	-	TGTGCCAGCAATCGGGACAACTCCTACAATGAGCAGTTCTTC	CASNRDNSYNEQFF
TRBV7-9	TRBJ2-7	-	-	TGTGCCACTACGCAAACAAGGTTGTTAGGGGGCGAGCAGTACTTC	CATTQTRLLGGEQYF
TRBV19	TRBJ2-1	TRBD2	-	TGTGCCAGTAAAAAGCGGGAGGGCCCTCTCAATGAGCAGTTCTTC	CASKKREGPLNEQFF
TRBV6-1	TRBJ2-7	-	-	TGTGCCAGCAGTAATCGGGGCGCTGCCTACGAGCAGTACTTC	CASSNRGAAYEQYF
TRBV6-5	TRBJ1-6	-	few	TGTGCCAGCAGTTACTCCTTAAATTCACCCCTCCACTTT	CASSYSLNSPLHF
TRBV6-5	TRBJ2-7	-	-	TGTGCCAGCAGTCCCCAGGCCCGCCCCAACGAGCAGTACTTC	CASSPQARPNEQYF
TRBV7-3	TRBJ2-1	-	-	TGTGCCAGCAGCACAGGACAGTACAATGAGCAGTTCTTC	CASSTGQYNEQFF